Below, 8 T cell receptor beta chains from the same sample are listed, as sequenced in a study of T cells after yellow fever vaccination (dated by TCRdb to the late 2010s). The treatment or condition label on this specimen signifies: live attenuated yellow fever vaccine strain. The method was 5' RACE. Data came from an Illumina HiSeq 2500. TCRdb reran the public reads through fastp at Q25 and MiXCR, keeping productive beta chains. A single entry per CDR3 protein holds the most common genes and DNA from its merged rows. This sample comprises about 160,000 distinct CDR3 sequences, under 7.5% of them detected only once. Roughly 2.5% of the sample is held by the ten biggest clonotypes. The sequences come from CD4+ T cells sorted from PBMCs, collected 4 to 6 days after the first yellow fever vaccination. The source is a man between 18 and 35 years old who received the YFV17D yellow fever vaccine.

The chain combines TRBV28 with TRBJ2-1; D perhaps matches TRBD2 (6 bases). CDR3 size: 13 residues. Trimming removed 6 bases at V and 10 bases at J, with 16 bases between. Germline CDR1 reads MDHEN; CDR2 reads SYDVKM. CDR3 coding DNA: TGTGCCAGCAGCCCGAAGAAGGGGAGGGAGCAGTTCTTC. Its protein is CASSPKKGREQFF.

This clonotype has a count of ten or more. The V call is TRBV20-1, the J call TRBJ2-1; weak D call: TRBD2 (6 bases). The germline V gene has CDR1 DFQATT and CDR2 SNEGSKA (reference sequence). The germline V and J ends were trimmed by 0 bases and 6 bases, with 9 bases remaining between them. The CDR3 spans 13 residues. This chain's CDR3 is CSAREGGSNEQFF. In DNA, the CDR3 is TGCAGTGCTAGAGAGGGGGGTAGCAATGAGCAGTTCTTC.

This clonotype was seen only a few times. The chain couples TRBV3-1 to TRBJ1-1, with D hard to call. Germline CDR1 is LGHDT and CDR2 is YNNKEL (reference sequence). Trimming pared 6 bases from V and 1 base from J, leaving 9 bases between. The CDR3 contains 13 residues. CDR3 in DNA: TGTGCCAGCAGAGTTATACGGAACACTGAAGCTTTCTTT. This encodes CASRVIRNTEAFF.

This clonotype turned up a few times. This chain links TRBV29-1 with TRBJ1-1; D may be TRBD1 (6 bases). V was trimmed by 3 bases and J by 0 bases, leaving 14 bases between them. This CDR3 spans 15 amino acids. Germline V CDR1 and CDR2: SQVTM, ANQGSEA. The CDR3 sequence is CSVDRQGFLNTEAFF. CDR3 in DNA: TGCAGCGTTGATCGTCAGGGGTTCCTGAACACTGAAGCTTTCTTT. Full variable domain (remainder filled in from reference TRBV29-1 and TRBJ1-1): SAVISQKPSRDICQRGTSLTIQCQVDSQVTMMFWYRQQPGQSLTLIATANQGSEATYESGFVIDKFPISRPNLTFSTLTVSNMSPEDSSIYLCSVDRQGFLNTEAFFGQGTRLTVV.

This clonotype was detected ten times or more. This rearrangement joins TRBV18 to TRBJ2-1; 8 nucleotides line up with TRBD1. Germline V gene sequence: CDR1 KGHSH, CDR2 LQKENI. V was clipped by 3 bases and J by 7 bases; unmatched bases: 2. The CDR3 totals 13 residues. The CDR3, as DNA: TGTGCCAGCTCACCGGGACAGGAGAATGAGCAGTTCTTC. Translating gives CASSPGQENEQFF.

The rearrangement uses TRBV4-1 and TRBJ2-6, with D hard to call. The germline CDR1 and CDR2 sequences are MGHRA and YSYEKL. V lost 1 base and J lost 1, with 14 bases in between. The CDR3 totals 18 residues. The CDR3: CASSQGWVANSGANVLTF. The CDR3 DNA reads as TGCGCCAGCAGCCAAGGATGGGTGGCGAATTCTGGGGCCAACGTCCTGACTTTC.

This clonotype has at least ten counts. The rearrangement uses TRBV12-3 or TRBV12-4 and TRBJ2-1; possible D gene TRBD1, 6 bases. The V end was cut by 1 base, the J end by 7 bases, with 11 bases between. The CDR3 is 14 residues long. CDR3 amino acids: CASSLEGHSNEQFF. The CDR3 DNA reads TGTGCCAGCAGTTTAGAGGGACATTCAAATGAGCAGTTCTTC.

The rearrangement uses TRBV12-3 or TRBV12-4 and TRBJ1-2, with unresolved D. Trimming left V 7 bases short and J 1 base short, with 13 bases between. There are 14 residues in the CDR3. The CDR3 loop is CASISQTGNYGYTF. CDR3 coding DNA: TGTGCCAGCATTTCACAGACCGGTAACTATGGCTACACCTTC.